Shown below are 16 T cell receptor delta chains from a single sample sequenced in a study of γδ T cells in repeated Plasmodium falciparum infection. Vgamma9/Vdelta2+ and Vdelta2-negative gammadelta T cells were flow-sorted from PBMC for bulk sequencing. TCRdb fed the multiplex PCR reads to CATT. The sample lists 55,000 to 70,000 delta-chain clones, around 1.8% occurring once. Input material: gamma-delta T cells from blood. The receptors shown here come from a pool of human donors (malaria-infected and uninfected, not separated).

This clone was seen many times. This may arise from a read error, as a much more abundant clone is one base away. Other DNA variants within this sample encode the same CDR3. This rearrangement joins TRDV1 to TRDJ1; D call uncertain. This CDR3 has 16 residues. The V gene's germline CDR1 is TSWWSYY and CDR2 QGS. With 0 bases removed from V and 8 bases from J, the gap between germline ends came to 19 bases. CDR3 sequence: CALGELRVREEDKLIF. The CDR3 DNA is TGTGCTCTTGGGGAACTGCGGGTCAGGGAAGAGGACAAACTCATCTTT.

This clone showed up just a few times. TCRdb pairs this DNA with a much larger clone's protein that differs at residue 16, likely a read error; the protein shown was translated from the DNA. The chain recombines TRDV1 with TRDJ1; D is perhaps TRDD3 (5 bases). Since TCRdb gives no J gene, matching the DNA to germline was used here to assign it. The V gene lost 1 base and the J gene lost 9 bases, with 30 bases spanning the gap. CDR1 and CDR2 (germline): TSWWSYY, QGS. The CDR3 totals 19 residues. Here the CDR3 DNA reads TGTGCTCTTGGGGAACGGTCCCTGGCGACGGGGACCAACACAGATGAACTCATCTTT. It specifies CALGERSLATGTNTDELIF.

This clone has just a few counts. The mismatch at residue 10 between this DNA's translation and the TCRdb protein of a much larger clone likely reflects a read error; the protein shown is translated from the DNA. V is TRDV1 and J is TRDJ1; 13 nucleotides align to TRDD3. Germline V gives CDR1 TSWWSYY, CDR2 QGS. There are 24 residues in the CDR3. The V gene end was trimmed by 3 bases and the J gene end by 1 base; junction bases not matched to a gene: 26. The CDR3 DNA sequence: TGTGCTCTTGGGGACGGCCTTCCTACGCTCTTTACTGGGGGATACGCGGACCCCACCGATAAACTCATCTTT. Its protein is CALGDGLPTLFTGGYADPTDKLIF.

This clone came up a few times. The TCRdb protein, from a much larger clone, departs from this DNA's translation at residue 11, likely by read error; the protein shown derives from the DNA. CDR3 in DNA: TGTGCCCGGAAAGCCCCTACGGGGGCCCCACTCACCGATAAACTCATCTTT. Residues: CARKAPTGAPLTDKLIF. This chain uses TRDV3 with TRDJ1; the D call may be TRDD2 or TRDD3 (5 bases each). This CDR3 region has 17 residues. V lost 5 bases, J lost 1 base, and 26 bases lay in between. CDR1 TVYSNPD and CDR2 GDNSRS come from the germline V gene (reference sequence).

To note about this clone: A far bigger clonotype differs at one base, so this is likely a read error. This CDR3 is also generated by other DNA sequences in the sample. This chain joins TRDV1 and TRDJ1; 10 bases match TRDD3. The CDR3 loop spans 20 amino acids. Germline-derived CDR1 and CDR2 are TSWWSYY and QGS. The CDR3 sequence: CALGELSSTGGSLYTDKLIF. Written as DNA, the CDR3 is TGTGCTCTTGGAGAACTCTCATCTACTGGGGGATCCCTGTACACCGATAAACTCATATTT.

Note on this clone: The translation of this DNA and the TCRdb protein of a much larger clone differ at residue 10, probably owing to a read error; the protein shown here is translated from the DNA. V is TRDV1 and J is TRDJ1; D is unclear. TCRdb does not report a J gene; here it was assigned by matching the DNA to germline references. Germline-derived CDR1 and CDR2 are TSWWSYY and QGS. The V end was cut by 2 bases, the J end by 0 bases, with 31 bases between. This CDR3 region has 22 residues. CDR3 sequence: CALGEMKARIRRFTGYTDKLIF. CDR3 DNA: TGTGCTCTTGGGGAAATGAAGGCTCGAATAAGGAGATTTACCGGGTACACCGATAAACTCATCTTT.

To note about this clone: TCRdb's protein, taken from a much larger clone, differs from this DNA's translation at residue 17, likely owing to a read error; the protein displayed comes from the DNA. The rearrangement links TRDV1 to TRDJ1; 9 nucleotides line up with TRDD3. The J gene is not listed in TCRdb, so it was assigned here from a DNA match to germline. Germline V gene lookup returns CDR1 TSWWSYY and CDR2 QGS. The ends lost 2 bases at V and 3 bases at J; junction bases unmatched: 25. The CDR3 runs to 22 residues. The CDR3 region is CALGESANLRGGYLRYADKLIF. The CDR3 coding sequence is TGTGCTCTTGGGGAATCCGCAAACTTGCGCGGGGGATACCTACGGTACGCCGATAAACTCATCTTT.

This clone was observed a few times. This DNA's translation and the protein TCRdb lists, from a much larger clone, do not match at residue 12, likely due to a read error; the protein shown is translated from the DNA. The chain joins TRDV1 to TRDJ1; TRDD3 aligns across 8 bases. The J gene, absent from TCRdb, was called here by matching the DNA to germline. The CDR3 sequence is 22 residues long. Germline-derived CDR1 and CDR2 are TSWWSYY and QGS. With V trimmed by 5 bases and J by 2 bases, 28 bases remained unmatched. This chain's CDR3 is CALGNSTSPPARGIRRTDKLIF. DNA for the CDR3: TGTGCTCTTGGGAACTCCACTTCCCCGCCCGCCAGGGGGATAAGGAGGACCGATAAACTCATCTTT.

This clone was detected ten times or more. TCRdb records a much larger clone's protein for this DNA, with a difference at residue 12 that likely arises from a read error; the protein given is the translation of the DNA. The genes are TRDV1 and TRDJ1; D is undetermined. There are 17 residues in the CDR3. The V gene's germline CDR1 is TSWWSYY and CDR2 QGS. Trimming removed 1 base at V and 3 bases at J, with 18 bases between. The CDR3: CALGERYPGYVPDKLIF. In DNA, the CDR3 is TGTGCTCTTGGGGAACGGTATCCGGGGTATGTTCCCGATAAACTCATCTTT.

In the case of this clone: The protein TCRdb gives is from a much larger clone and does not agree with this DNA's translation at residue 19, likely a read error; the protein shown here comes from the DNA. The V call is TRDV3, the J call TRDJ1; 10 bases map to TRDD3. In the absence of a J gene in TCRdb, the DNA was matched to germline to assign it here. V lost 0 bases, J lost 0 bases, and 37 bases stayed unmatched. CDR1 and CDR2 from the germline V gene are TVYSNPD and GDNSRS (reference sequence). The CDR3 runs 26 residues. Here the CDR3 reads CAFRRNLPFHIVVGGYLGVYTDKLIF. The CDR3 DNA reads TGTGCCTTTAGGCGGAACCTTCCATTTCATATCGTAGTTGGGGGATACTTGGGGGTTTACACCGATAAACTCATCTTT. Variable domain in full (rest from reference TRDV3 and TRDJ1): CDKVTQSSPDQTVASGSEVVLLCTYDTVYSNPDLFWYRIRPDYSFQFVFYGDNSRSEGADFTQGRFSVKHILTQKAFHLVISPVRTEDSATYYCAFRRNLPFHIVVGGYLGVYTDKLIFGKGTRVTVEP.

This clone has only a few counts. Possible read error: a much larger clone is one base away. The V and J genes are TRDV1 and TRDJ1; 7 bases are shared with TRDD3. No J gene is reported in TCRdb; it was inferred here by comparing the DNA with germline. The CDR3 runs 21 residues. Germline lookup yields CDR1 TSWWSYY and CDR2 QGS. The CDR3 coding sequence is TGCGCTCTTGGGAACGAAAGGGGTACTGGGGTGAGGAGCGCGTACACCGATAAACTCATCTTT. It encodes CALGNERGTGVRSAYTDKLIF.

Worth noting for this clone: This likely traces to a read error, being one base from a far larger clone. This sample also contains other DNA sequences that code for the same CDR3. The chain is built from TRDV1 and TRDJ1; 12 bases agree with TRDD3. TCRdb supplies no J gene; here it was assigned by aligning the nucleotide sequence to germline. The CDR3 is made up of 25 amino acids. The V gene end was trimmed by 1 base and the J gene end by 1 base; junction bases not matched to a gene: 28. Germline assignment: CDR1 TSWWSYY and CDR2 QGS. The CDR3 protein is CALGEQGNPTNKVWGIRWPTDKLIF. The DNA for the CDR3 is TGTGCTCTTGGGGAACAGGGCAACCCTACGAACAAAGTCTGGGGGATACGATGGCCCACCGATAAACTCATCTTT.

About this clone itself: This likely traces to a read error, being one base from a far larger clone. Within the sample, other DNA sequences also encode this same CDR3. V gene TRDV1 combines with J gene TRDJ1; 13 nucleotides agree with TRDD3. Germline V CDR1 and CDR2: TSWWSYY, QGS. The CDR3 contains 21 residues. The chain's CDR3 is CALGELLPSIYWGIRPDKLIF. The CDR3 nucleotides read TGTGCTCTTGGGGAACTACTTCCTAGTATCTACTGGGGGATACGACCCGATAAACTCATCTTC.

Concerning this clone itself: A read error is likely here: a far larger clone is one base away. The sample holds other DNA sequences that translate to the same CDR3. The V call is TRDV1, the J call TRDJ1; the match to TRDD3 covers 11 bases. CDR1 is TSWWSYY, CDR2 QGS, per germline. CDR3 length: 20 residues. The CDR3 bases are TGTGCTCTTGGGGAACTCTCGGAATACTGGGGGATAGGGTACACCGATAAACTCATCTTC. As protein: CALGELSEYWGIGYTDKLIF.

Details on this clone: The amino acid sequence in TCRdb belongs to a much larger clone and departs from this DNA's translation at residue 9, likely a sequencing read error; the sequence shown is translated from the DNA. The CDR3 DNA sequence: TGTGCCTCTCCGATGTCCCCGGTGGCCCCGTCCCGCGAGTACTGGGGGATACGCGGCTGGTGGGACACCCGACAGATGTTTTTC. It specifies CASPMSPVAPSREYWGIRGWWDTRQMFF. The chain couples TRDV3 to TRDJ3; 13 bases match TRDD3. The length of the CDR3 is 28 residues. Germline CDR1 is TVYSNPD and CDR2 is GDNSRS (reference sequence). V lost 4 bases, J lost 4 bases, and 40 bases stayed unmatched. The variable domain in full, with the rest retrieved from reference TRDV3 and TRDJ3, is CDKVTQSSPDQTVASGSEVVLLCTYDTVYSNPDLFWYRIRPDYSFQFVFYGDNSRSEGADFTQGRFSVKHILTQKAFHLVISPVRTEDSATYYCASPMSPVAPSREYWGIRGWWDTRQMFFGTGIKLFVEP.

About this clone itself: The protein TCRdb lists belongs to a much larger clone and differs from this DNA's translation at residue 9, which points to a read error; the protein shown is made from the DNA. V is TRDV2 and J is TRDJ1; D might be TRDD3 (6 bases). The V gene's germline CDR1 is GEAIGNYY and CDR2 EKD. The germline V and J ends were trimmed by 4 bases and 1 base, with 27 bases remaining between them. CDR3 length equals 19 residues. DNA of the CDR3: TGTGCCTGTGATGGTGTGGTGGGACACGAACTGGGTCTCACCGATAAACTCATCTTT. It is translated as CACDGVVGHELGLTDKLIF.